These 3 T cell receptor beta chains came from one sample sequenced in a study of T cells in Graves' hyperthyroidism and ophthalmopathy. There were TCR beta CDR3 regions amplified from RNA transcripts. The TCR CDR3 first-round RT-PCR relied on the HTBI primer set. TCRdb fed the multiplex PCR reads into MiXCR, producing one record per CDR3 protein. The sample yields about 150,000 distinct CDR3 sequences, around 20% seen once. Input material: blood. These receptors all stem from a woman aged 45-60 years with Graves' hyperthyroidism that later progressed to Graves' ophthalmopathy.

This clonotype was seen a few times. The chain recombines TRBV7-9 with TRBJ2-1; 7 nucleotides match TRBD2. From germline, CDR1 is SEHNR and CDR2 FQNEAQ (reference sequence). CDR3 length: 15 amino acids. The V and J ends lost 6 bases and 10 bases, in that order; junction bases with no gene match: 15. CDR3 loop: CASSSRGVEALEQFF. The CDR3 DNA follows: TGTGCCAGCAGTTCCCGGGGGGTCGAGGCCTTAGAGCAGTTCTTC.

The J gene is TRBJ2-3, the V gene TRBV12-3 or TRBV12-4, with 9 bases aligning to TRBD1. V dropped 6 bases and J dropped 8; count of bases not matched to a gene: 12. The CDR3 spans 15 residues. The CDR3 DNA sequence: TGTGCCAGCAGGATTACAGGGGGCCGGGTTCGTACGCAGTATTTT. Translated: CASRITGGRVRTQYF.

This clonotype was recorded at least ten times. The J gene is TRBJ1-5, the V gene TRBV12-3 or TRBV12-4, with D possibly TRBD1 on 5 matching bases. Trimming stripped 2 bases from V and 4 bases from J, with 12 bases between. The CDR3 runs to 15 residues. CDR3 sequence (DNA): TGTGCCAGCAGTTTACGTTCGGGGGGGAATCAGCCCCAGCATTTT. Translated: CASSLRSGGNQPQHF.